This T cell receptor (beta chain) was sequenced for a study of T cell responses to AZD1222 COVID-19 vaccine. Study-wide points: A rise in Spike-specific TCR breadth and depth followed two AZD1222 doses. Vaccine-associated CD4 TCRs spanned spike, dominant at 160-218 and 743-854. Just a handful of AZD1222 recipients tested seropositive at baseline. Without day 14 samples, only post-peak T cell repertoires were studied.

Repertoires were generated with immunoSEQ multiplex PCR, while TCRdb's copy carries only in-frame clones and drops some. The sample holds approximately 150,000 clones, 85% to 95% seen once. CDR1 and CDR2 (germline): MRHNA, SNTAGT. The V and J ends lost 8 bases and 4 bases, in that order; junction bases with no gene match: 5. CDR3 length equals 14 residues. Comments on this clone: The target antigen is unknown.

The sequence was collected from an adult in good health. The chain combines TRBV6-4 with TRBJ2-2; 9 bases line up with TRBD1. Here the sequenced sample was peripheral blood, taken on day 0 of AZD1222 vaccination. CDR3 coding DNA: TGTGCCAGCCGGGACAGGGAGGTCACCGGGGAGCTGTTTTTT. Translating gives CASRDREVTGELFF.